These T cell receptor beta chains were read from a single sample in a study of CD8 T cell repertoires and HIV-1 epitope variants. No antigens are known for them. Profiling relied on immunoSEQ multiplex PCR, and the TCRdb table lists in-frame clones only, not all of them. The table records around 5,000 clones, more than 60% of them present only once. Material for sequencing was cultured CD8+ T cells derived from PBMCs. The source of these receptors is a male donor with HIV. The CDR3 runs from the conserved cysteine through the conserved F or W. The order of the fields is J gene, CDR3 length, D gene, clone size, V gene, CDR3 protein, CDR3 DNA. A D gene is named only where the DNA matches it firmly. Clone size is not always given. Where it is, it says once, few, many or a class for expanded clones.

j_gene: TRBJ1-5; len: 12; d_gene: -; abundance: -; v_gene: TRBV7-9; CDR3aa: CASSLMAQPQHF; CDR3nt: TGTGCCAGCAGCTTAATGGCTCAGCCCCAGCATTTT
j_gene: TRBJ1-1; len: 16; d_gene: -; abundance: -; v_gene: TRBV5-1; CDR3aa: CASSLIPPTLNTEAFF; CDR3nt: TGCGCCAGTAGCTTGATCCCGCCCACCTTGAACACTGAAGCTTTCTTT
j_gene: TRBJ2-7; len: 14; d_gene: -; abundance: -; v_gene: TRBV5-6; CDR3aa: CASGGGGATYEQYF; CDR3nt: TGTGCCAGCGGCGGGGGCGGAGCCACCTACGAGCAGTACTTC
j_gene: TRBJ2-3; len: 15; d_gene: -; abundance: -; v_gene: TRBV27; CDR3aa: CAGSFSPGGTDTQYF; CDR3nt: TGTGCCGGCAGTTTTAGCCCGGGTGGCACAGATACGCAGTATTTT
j_gene: TRBJ2-7; len: 11; d_gene: -; abundance: -; v_gene: TRBV11-2; CDR3aa: CASSASYEQYF; CDR3nt: TGTGCCAGCAGCGCTTCCTACGAGCAGTACTTC
j_gene: TRBJ2-1; len: 16; d_gene: TRBD1; abundance: -; v_gene: TRBV6-5; CDR3aa: CASSLSQGISYNEQFF; CDR3nt: TGTGCCAGCAGTTTATCACAGGGGATATCCTACAATGAGCAGTTCTTC
j_gene: TRBJ1-2; len: 14; d_gene: -; abundance: -; v_gene: TRBV19; CDR3aa: CASSIPGGIYGYTF; CDR3nt: TGTGCCAGTAGTATTCCCGGAGGGATCTATGGCTACACCTTC
j_gene: TRBJ2-1; len: 13; d_gene: TRBD1; abundance: -; v_gene: TRBV7-9; CDR3aa: CASSDWSGGEQFF; CDR3nt: TGTGCCAGCAGCGATTGGTCAGGGGGTGAGCAGTTCTTC
j_gene: TRBJ1-2; len: 15; d_gene: TRBD1; abundance: once; v_gene: TRBV19; CDR3aa: CASSMGQGLRDGYTF; CDR3nt: TGTGCCAGTAGTATGGGACAGGGGCTACGGGATGGCTACACCTTC
j_gene: TRBJ2-1; len: 14; d_gene: TRBD2; abundance: -; v_gene: TRBV10-3; CDR3aa: CAISTSGALGEQFF; CDR3nt: TGTGCCATCTCTACTAGCGGGGCCCTAGGGGAGCAGTTCTTC
j_gene: TRBJ1-1; len: 11; d_gene: -; abundance: -; v_gene: TRBV25-1; CDR3aa: CASGPLTEAFF; CDR3nt: TGTGCCAGCGGGCCCTTAACTGAAGCTTTCTTT
j_gene: TRBJ2-7; len: 13; d_gene: -; abundance: -; v_gene: TRBV10-2; CDR3aa: CASRGDIWGEQYF; CDR3nt: TGCGCCAGCAGGGGGGACATCTGGGGCGAGCAGTACTTC
j_gene: TRBJ1-1; len: 11; d_gene: -; abundance: few; v_gene: TRBV2; CDR3aa: CASSEVETDFF; CDR3nt: TGTGCCAGCAGTGAAGTGGAAACAGATTTCTTT
j_gene: TRBJ1-5; len: 17; d_gene: -; abundance: medium-sized; v_gene: TRBV28; CDR3aa: CASNSDAWPYSNQPQHF; CDR3nt: TGTGCCAGCAATTCGGACGCCTGGCCCTATAGCAATCAGCCCCAGCATTTT
j_gene: TRBJ2-7; len: 14; d_gene: TRBD1; abundance: -; v_gene: TRBV19; CDR3aa: CATAPTGLSYEQYF; CDR3nt: TGTGCCACAGCCCCGACAGGGCTCTCCTACGAGCAGTACTTC
j_gene: TRBJ2-7; len: 14; d_gene: -; abundance: -; v_gene: TRBV4-2; CDR3aa: CASSDSTVTYEQYF; CDR3nt: TGTGCCAGCAGCGACTCGACAGTTACCTACGAGCAGTACTTC
j_gene: TRBJ2-5; len: 15; d_gene: -; abundance: -; v_gene: TRBV25-1; CDR3aa: CASSESAESYGTQYF; CDR3nt: TGTGCCAGCAGTGAGTCCGCAGAGTCCTACGGGACCCAGTACTTC
j_gene: TRBJ2-1; len: 14; d_gene: TRBD2; abundance: -; v_gene: TRBV27; CDR3aa: CASSRLREGGEQFF; CDR3nt: TGTGCCAGCAGCCGTCTTAGGGAGGGCGGTGAGCAGTTCTTC
j_gene: TRBJ2-3; len: 15; d_gene: -; abundance: few; v_gene: TRBV10-1; CDR3aa: CASSESGGPGDTQYF; CDR3nt: TGCGCCAGCAGTGAGTCGGGGGGGCCGGGAGATACGCAGTATTTT
j_gene: TRBJ2-7; len: 15; d_gene: TRBD1; abundance: few; v_gene: TRBV6-5; CDR3aa: CASSYSRTGGYEQYF; CDR3nt: TGTGCCAGCAGTTACTCGAGGACAGGTGGTTACGAGCAGTACTTC
j_gene: TRBJ2-3; len: 14; d_gene: TRBD1; abundance: -; v_gene: TRBV12-5; CDR3aa: CASGSGTGTDTQYF; CDR3nt: TGTGCTAGTGGTTCTGGGACAGGGACAGATACGCAGTATTTT
j_gene: TRBJ2-2; len: 13; d_gene: -; abundance: -; v_gene: TRBV28; CDR3aa: CASSLTRTGELFF; CDR3nt: TGTGCCAGCAGTTTAACCCGCACCGGGGAGCTGTTTTTT
j_gene: TRBJ1-1; len: 11; d_gene: -; abundance: -; v_gene: TRBV28; CDR3aa: CASELNTEAFF; CDR3nt: TGTGCCAGCGAACTAAACACTGAAGCTTTCTTT